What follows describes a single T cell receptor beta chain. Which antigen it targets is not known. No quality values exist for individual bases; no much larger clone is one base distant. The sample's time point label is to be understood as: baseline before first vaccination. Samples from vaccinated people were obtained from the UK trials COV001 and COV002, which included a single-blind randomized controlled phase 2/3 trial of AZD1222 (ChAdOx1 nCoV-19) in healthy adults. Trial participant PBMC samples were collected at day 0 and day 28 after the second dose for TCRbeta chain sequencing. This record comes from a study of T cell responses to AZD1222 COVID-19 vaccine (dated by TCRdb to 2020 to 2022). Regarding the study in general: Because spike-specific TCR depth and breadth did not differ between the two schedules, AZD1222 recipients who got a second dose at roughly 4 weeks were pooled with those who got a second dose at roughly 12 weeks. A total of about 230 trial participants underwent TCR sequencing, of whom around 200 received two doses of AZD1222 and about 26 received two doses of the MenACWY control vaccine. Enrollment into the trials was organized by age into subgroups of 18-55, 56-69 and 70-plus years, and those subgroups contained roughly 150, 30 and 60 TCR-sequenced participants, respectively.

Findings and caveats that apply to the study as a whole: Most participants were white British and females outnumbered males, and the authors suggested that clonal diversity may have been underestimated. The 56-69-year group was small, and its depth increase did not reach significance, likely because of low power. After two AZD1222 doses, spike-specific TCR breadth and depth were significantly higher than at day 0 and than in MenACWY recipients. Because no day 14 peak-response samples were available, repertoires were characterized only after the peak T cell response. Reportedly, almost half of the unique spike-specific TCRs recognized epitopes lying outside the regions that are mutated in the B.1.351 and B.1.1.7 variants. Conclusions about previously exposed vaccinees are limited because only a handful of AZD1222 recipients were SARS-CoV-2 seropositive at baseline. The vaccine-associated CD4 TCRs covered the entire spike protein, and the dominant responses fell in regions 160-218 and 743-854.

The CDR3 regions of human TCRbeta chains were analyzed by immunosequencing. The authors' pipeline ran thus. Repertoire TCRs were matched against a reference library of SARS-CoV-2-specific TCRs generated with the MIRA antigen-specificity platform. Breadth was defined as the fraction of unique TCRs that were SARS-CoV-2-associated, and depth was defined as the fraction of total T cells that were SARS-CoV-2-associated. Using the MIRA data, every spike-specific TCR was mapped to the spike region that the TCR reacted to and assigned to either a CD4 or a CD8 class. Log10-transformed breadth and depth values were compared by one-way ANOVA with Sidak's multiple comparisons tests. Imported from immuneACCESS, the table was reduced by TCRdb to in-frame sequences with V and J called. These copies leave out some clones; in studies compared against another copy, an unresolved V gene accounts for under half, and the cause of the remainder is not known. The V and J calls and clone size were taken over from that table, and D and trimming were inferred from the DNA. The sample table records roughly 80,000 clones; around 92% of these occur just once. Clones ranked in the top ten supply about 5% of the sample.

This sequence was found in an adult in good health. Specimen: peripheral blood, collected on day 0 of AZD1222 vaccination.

This receptor has the CDR3 CASSRDFHSYNEQFF. The nucleotides read TGTGCCAGCAGCCGGGACTTCCACTCCTACAATGAGCAGTTCTTC. The chain uses TRBV27 and TRBJ2-1; the best D guess is TRBD2, with 6 bases matching. CDR3 length: 15 amino acids, cysteine to phenylalanine. Of all the DNA, just the CDR3 is kept, 45 bases in frame from base 1. V is shortened by 6 bases, J by 0 bases, and the region joining them spans 12 bases. The germline V gene (reference sequence) yields MNHEY for CDR1 and SMNVEV for CDR2.